This T cell receptor (beta chain) comes out of a study of shared clonotypes between healthy human individuals. V lost 4 bases and J lost 4, with 23 bases in between. The germline V gene encodes CDR1 SGHKS and CDR2 YYEKEE (reference sequence). The CDR3 has 17 residues. As to this clone: Its specificity is unknown.

General study findings and limits: A limitation of the genetic and exposure-history diversity represented arose from few donors. Larger estimated richness was generally seen in naive subsets than in memory subsets. Sorted-subset samples were not fully sequenced, rarefaction indicated.

Only in-frame clones appear in the TCRdb table, and some are missing; sequencing was by immunoSEQ multiplex PCR. The sample yields roughly 2.2 million clones, 85% to 95% seen once. The sample was naive CD4+ T cells from PBMCs. Indicated subset: CD45RA+ positively selected. The clonotype originates from a man aged 18-30 years in good health. Some clones in this sample may be carry-over from other donors' samples. The chain links TRBV5-5 to TRBJ1-2, with a weak D call TRBD1 (6 bases). Here the CDR3 reads CASSRQGQGPFGYGYTF. The CDR3 DNA sequence: TGTGCCAGCAGCCGTCAGGGGCAGGGTCCCTTCGGCTATGGCTACACCTTC.